This TCR beta chain was sequenced during a study of Ad26.COV2.S vaccination and SARS-CoV-2 variants (dated by TCRdb to the early 2020s). Notes on the research overall: Vaccine-arm donors came from COV1001, a multicentre, randomized, double-blind, placebo-controlled phase I-IIa trial of Ad26.COV2.S in healthy adults. Ad26.COV2.S was administered intramuscularly at 5 x 10^10 or 1 x 10^11 viral particles, either as a single shot or as two shots given 56 days apart. Sequencing of the TCRbeta repertoire served to evaluate the specificity and breadth of SARS-CoV-2-reactive T cell receptors following Ad26.COV2.S vaccination. The TCR-sequenced set comprised approximately 30 samples: some 19 Ad26.COV2.S vaccine recipients, 5 placebo recipients and 8 SARS-CoV-2 convalescent individuals. Trial participants were randomized into five groups of five: low-dose or high-dose Ad26.COV2.S given once or twice, or placebo on both occasions. Investigators did not know the trial group allocation while performing experiments and assessing outcomes.

As concerns this clone: Its specific antigen is unknown. No base quality information exists; no much larger clone differs at one position.

The germline V gene (reference sequence) supplies CDR1 SEHNR and CDR2 FQNEAQ. After removal of 5 bases from V and 2 bases from J, the junction retains 5 bases not matched to a gene. From the cysteine up to the phenylalanine, the CDR3 has a length of 14 residues. The read is trimmed to its CDR3 DNA, 42 bases read in frame from base 1. The immunoSEQ Assay was the method used to sequence TCRbeta CDR3 regions. After extraction, genomic DNA underwent amplification by bias-controlled multiplex PCR, followed by high-throughput sequencing. The study's processing was this. To quantify the absolute abundance of every unique TCRbeta CDR3 region, sequences were collapsed and filtered. T cell fraction was estimated by normalization of TCRbeta template counts to usable DNA, with usable DNA being measured through amplification of reference genes present in all nucleated cells. Repertoire TCRs were annotated as SARS-CoV-2-specific by exact matching of V gene, CDR3 amino acid sequence and J gene to a known reactive TCR set. The reference SARS-CoV-2 TCR set was derived from MIRA and filtered for enrichment in COVID-19-positive ImmuneCODE repertoires, a step that removed public or cross-reactive TCRs. Using the MIRA antigens, annotated TCRs were further analysed by specific ORF or by position within an ORF. Breadth was defined as the number of annotated unique rearrangements divided by the total number of unique productive rearrangements, and depth was defined as the summed frequency of the annotated unique rearrangements. Two-sided Wilcoxon rank-sum tests were applied when comparing TCR breadth between groups. In its TCRdb copy, this immuneACCESS table keeps in-frame sequences only and misses some clones. Where compared with another copy, unresolved V genes explain less than half of these, and the others have no known cause. The DNA was the basis for D and trimming; V, J and clone size are from that table. The sample data list around 320,000 clones, and around 83% of these were observed just once. The ten top clones hold more than 1.5% of the sample.

Overall results and qualifications from the work: Comparable non-spike TCR breadth was observed between vaccine and placebo recipients, consistent with only spike being contained in the vaccine. According to the authors, total T cell responses may have been underestimated by the TCR breadth and depth analyses. Spike-specific TCR breadth was higher in Ad26.COV2.S recipients than in placebo recipients (P = 0.0014). Substantial breadth of spike-specific CD8+ and CD4+ T cell responses was reported after vaccination. The study was not powered to compare responses between vaccine doses or regimens.

The treatment or condition tag for this specimen amounts to: roughly 20 received Ad26.COV2.S at low or high dose, single or two shots; several received placebo; per-sample allocation not given. Repertoires of vaccine and placebo recipients were sequenced from samples collected on day 63 after the first injection. Cohort 1b enrolled 20 to 30 adults aged 18-55 years at a single site in Boston, USA, between 29 July and 7 August 2020. Ad26.COV2.S was a replication-incompetent adenovirus type 26 vector that expressed a prefusion-stabilized SARS-CoV-2 spike protein derived from the original Wuhan strain.

The receptor comes from a person between 18 and 59 years old who received the Ad26.COV2.S COVID-19 vaccine or a placebo. This chain is built from TRBV7-9 and TRBJ1-2; 7 junctional bases match TRBD1. Material: peripheral blood, obtained in a trial of Ad26.COV2.S vaccine versus placebo. At the DNA level, the sequence is TGTGCCAGCAGCCCCTCAGGGGGAAACTATGGCTACACCTTC. It specifies CASSPSGGNYGYTF.